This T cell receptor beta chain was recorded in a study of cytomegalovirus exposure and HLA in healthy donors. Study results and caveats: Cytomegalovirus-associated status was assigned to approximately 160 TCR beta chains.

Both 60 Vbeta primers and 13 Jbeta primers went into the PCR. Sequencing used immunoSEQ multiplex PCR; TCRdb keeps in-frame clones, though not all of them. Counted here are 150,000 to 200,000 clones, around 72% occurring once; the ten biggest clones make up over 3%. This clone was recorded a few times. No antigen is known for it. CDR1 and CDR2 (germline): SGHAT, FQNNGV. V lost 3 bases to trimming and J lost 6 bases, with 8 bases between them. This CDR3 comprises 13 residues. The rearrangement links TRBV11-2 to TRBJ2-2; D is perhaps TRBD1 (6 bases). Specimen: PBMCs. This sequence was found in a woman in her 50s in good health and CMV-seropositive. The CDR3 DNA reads TGTGCCAGCAGCTTTAAGGGGGCCGGGGAGCTGTTTTTT. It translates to CASSFKGAGELFF.